This entry lists 16 T cell receptor beta chains sequenced from one sample in a study of OX40 agonist ivuxolimab in advanced cancers. This table comes from immunoSEQ multiplex PCR, and its TCRdb copy is limited to in-frame clones, with some not included. The data show more than 70,000 clones, about 90% seen once. The specimen was CD4+ or CD8+ T cells sorted from blood, collected in a trial of the OX40 agonist ivuxolimab. These receptors all come from an adult with an advanced solid tumor such as melanoma, head and neck, liver or kidney cancer.

In this sample, this clone turned up a few times. This sequence joins TRBV5-6 and TRBJ1-1; D gene ambiguous. V was clipped by 1 base and J by 9 bases, with 7 bases between them. Germline V lookup: CDR1 SGHDT, CDR2 YYEEEE. The CDR3 length is 11 residues. This CDR3 reads CASSLNGKAFF. Here the CDR3 DNA reads TGTGCCAGCAGCTTGAACGGGAAAGCTTTCTTT.

This chain connects TRBV5-1 to TRBJ2-3; possible D gene TRBD2, 5 bases. From germline, CDR1 is SGHRS and CDR2 YFSETQ. The CDR3 length is 14 residues. V lost 0 bases, J lost 5 bases, and 10 bases lay in between. The CDR3 region has the DNA TGCGCCAGCAGCTTGGAAGCAGCGGTAGATACGCAGTATTTT. Protein sequence: CASSLEAAVDTQYF.

The chain links TRBV19 to TRBJ1-2, with 8 nucleotides matching TRBD1. Per germline, CDR1 LNHDA and CDR2 SQIVND (reference sequence). This CDR3 region has 14 residues. With V trimmed by 4 bases and J by 4 bases, 5 bases remained unmatched. CDR3 bases: TGTGCCAGTAGTACCAGACAGGGGACCTATGGCTACACCTTC. This sequence encodes CASSTRQGTYGYTF.

In this sample, this clone turned up once. The chain has TRBV11-2 and TRBJ2-3; D gene uncertain. Trimming shortened V by 2 bases and J by 5 bases, and 2 bases separated the two germline ends. From germline, CDR1 is SGHAT and CDR2 FQNNGV. This CDR3 has 11 amino acids. The CDR3 sequence: CASSLQDTQYF. CDR3 DNA sequence: TGTGCCAGCAGCTTACAAGATACGCAGTATTTT.

The sample holds one count of this clone. J is TRBJ1-2 and V is TRBV16; the match to TRBD1 covers 7 bases. V trimming: 0 bases; J trimming: 2 bases; junction bases outside the gene matches: 3. The CDR3 covers 15 residues. Germline CDR1 KGHSY, CDR2 FQNENV. The CDR3 is CASSQSQGRNYGYTF. The CDR3, as DNA: TGTGCCAGCAGCCAATCACAGGGGAGGAACTATGGCTACACCTTC.

The CDR3 DNA reads TGTGCCAGCAGTCCCGACAGGGGCATGAACACTGAAGCTTTCTTT. Translation gives CASSPDRGMNTEAFF. The V and J genes are TRBV6-5 and TRBJ1-1; TRBD1 aligns across 8 bases. Trimming took 5 bases from V and 0 from J; bases not matched to a gene: 5. This CDR3 spans 15 amino acids. CDR1 MNHEY and CDR2 SVGAGI come from the germline V gene.

This rearrangement joins TRBV5-4 to TRBJ1-2; D uncertain. Germline V CDR1 and CDR2: SGHNT, YYREEE (reference sequence). CDR3 length equals 16 residues. V shed 4 bases and J shed 5 bases, with 21 bases lying between them. The CDR3 loop reads CASSRIGSPGKYGYTF. CDR3 sequence (DNA): TGTGCCAGCAGCCGGATTGGGTCTCCGGGGAAGTATGGCTACACCTTC.

V usage is TRBV7-3 and J usage is TRBJ2-1, with 8 bases lining up with TRBD1. In germline, CDR1 is SGHTA, CDR2 FQGTGA. The CDR3 is 13 residues long. The ends lost 5 bases at V and 6 bases at J; junction bases unmatched: 3. The CDR3: CASSAQGGNEQFF. CDR3 DNA: TGTGCCAGCAGCGCACAGGGGGGCAATGAGCAGTTCTTC.

The chain links TRBV28 to TRBJ1-1; perhaps TRBD1 as D (5 bases). Germline CDR1 and CDR2: MDHEN and SYDVKM. Trimming stripped 7 bases from V and 3 bases from J, with 15 bases between. CDR3 length: 14 amino acids. This chain's CDR3 is CASNPIGADTEAFF. The CDR3 region has the DNA TGTGCCAGCAACCCTATTGGGGCGGACACTGAAGCTTTCTTT. Based on the CDR3 plus reference TRBV28 and TRBJ1-1, the full variable domain is DVKVTQSSRYLVKRTGEKVFLECVQDMDHENMFWYRQDPGLGLRLIYFSYDVKMKEKGDIPEGYSVSREKKERFSLILESASTNQTSMYLCASNPIGADTEAFFGQGTRLTVV.

The genes are TRBV5-6 and TRBJ2-7; 8 bases agree with TRBD1. Germline V lookup: CDR1 SGHDT, CDR2 YYEEEE. The length of the CDR3 is 14 residues. V lost 3 bases and J lost 3; bases outside the gene matches: 5. The CDR3 DNA sequence: TGTGCCAGCAGCTGGCGGACAGGGCTCTACGAGCAGTACTTC. This translates into CASSWRTGLYEQYF.

The J gene is TRBJ2-1, the V gene TRBV9; the D gene is possibly TRBD2 (6 bases). Germline loops: CDR1 SGDLS, CDR2 YYNGEE. V dropped 4 bases and J dropped 5 bases, with 10 bases sitting between them. The CDR3 loop spans 13 amino acids. The CDR3 sequence: CASSPRTNNEQFF. The CDR3 nucleotides read TGTGCCAGCAGCCCCCGGACTAACAATGAGCAGTTCTTC.

V gene TRBV28 combines with J gene TRBJ1-2; D is undetermined. The CDR3 extends over 12 amino acids. Per the germline V gene, CDR1 is MDHEN and CDR2 is SYDVKM. The V end was cut by 6 bases, the J end by 8 bases, with 13 bases between. For the CDR3, the DNA is TGTGCCAGCAGCTCCGTCCCTGGGGGCTACACCTTC. Amino acid sequence: CASSSVPGGYTF.

The chain joins TRBV30 to TRBJ1-1; tentatively, D is TRBD1 (5 bases). This CDR3 has 14 residues. The germline V gene encodes CDR1 GTSNPN and CDR2 SVGIG (reference sequence). Trimming stripped 2 bases from V and 4 bases from J, with 14 bases between. The CDR3 protein is CAWSSTIQGTEAFF. CDR3 nucleotide sequence: TGTGCCTGGAGTTCTACCATCCAGGGCACTGAAGCTTTCTTT.

Here the CDR3 DNA reads TGCAGCGTCGAAAGCGGGAGGGCCCTAAGTCCAGATACGCAGTATTTT. Translation gives CSVESGRALSPDTQYF. The chain carries TRBV29-1 and TRBJ2-3, with 10 bases aligning to TRBD2. From germline, CDR1 is SQVTM and CDR2 ANQGSEA. CDR3 length: 16 amino acids. V lost 6 bases and J lost 4; bases outside the gene matches: 13.

This chain uses TRBV11-2 with TRBJ1-2; TRBD1 aligns across 8 bases. J lost 2 bases, V lost 4 bases, and 3 bases had no gene match. This CDR3 region has 14 residues. Germline loops: CDR1 SGHAT, CDR2 FQNNGV. The CDR3 DNA is TGTGCCAGCAGCTCCTGGACAGGGAACTATGGCTACACCTTC. Translating gives CASSSWTGNYGYTF. Full variable domain (outside the CDR3, taken from reference TRBV11-2 and TRBJ1-2): EAGVAQSPRYKIIEKRQSVAFWCNPISGHATLYWYQQILGQGPKLLIQFQNNGVVDDSQLPKDRFSAERLKGVDSTLKIQPAKLEDSAVYLCASSSWTGNYGYTFGSGTRLTVV.

In DNA, the CDR3 is TGTGCCAGCAGTTCCCAGGCGGGAACTGGAAACACCATATATTTT. It yields the protein CASSSQAGTGNTIYF. The rearrangement links TRBV6-1 to TRBJ1-3; D not certain. Per the germline V gene, CDR1 is MNHNS and CDR2 is SASEGT. CDR3 length equals 15 residues. Trimming shortened V by 5 bases and J by 2 bases, and 13 bases separated the two germline ends.